A selection of T cell receptor beta chains follows, all from one sample in a study of blood T cell repertoires in COVID-19. TCRdb keeps only in-frame clones here, not all; method: immunoSEQ multiplex PCR. The sample has fewer than 600,000 clones; over 75% are singletons. Sequencing used PBMCs or T cells enriched from blood (not recorded which). These receptors all stem from a woman aged 35 to 49 who had recovered from COVID-19. Each CDR3 is given with its conserved first and last residue. Each record gives: V gene, J gene, D gene, clone size, CDR3 DNA, CDR3 protein. D genes are given only for firm matches. The size field is filled for only some rows; it gives once, few, many or a size class.

v_call: TRBV11-2; j_call: TRBJ1-5; d_call: -; clone_size: -; cdr3_nt: TGTGCCAGCAGCCCCTCCGGGCAGGGGAATCAGCCCCAGCATTTT; cdr3_aa: CASSPSGQGNQPQHF
v_call: TRBV18; j_call: TRBJ1-4; d_call: TRBD1; clone_size: -; cdr3_nt: TGTGCCAGCTCACCCAGACAGGGGGCACGCGAAAAACTGTTTTTT; cdr3_aa: CASSPRQGAREKLFF
v_call: TRBV18; j_call: TRBJ1-1; d_call: -; clone_size: -; cdr3_nt: TGTGCCAGCTCACCACAGGGGACTATGTCCACTGAAGCTTTCTTT; cdr3_aa: CASSPQGTMSTEAFF
v_call: TRBV5-5; j_call: TRBJ1-1; d_call: TRBD1; clone_size: -; cdr3_nt: TGTGCCAGCAGCTTGGCCGGGACAGGGGGCACTGAAGCTTTCTTT; cdr3_aa: CASSLAGTGGTEAFF
v_call: TRBV7-7; j_call: TRBJ2-3; d_call: TRBD2; clone_size: -; cdr3_nt: TGTGCTAGCAGCCCGGACCCAACTAGCGGGAAGTGCACAGATACGCAGTATTTT; cdr3_aa: CASSPDPTSGKCTDTQYF
v_call: TRBV2; j_call: TRBJ1-1; d_call: -; clone_size: -; cdr3_nt: TGTGCCAGCAGGCCGACAGTGAACACTGAAGCTTTCTTT; cdr3_aa: CASRPTVNTEAFF
v_call: TRBV6-2/TRBV6-3; j_call: TRBJ1-4; d_call: TRBD1; clone_size: -; cdr3_nt: TGTGCCAGCAGTGGACAGGGGAGGATTGAAAAACTGTTTTTT; cdr3_aa: CASSGQGRIEKLFF
v_call: TRBV3-1/TRBV3-2; j_call: TRBJ1-3; d_call: -; clone_size: once; cdr3_nt: TGTGCCAGCAGCCGAACACAGGTTAACTCTGGAAACACCATATATTTT; cdr3_aa: CASSRTQVNSGNTIYF
v_call: TRBV5-3; j_call: TRBJ2-7; d_call: -; clone_size: few; cdr3_nt: TGTGCCAGTAGTAACGAGCAGTACTTC; cdr3_aa: CASSNEQYF
v_call: TRBV7-2; j_call: TRBJ2-3; d_call: -; clone_size: -; cdr3_nt: TGTGCCAGCAGCTCCGGACAACCCACAGATACGCAGTATTTT; cdr3_aa: CASSSGQPTDTQYF
v_call: TRBV6-2/TRBV6-3; j_call: TRBJ2-4; d_call: TRBD2; clone_size: -; cdr3_nt: TGTGCCAGCAGTTACTCCCTAGCGGGAGGGCCTAGAAACATTCAGTACTTC; cdr3_aa: CASSYSLAGGPRNIQYF
v_call: TRBV6-5; j_call: TRBJ2-7; d_call: TRBD2; clone_size: -; cdr3_nt: TGTGCCAGCAGTTCGCTAGCGGGCTCGTACGAGCAGTACTTC; cdr3_aa: CASSSLAGSYEQYF
v_call: TRBV30; j_call: TRBJ2-3; d_call: -; clone_size: -; cdr3_nt: TGTGCCTGGAGTGTAAACTCTAACACAGATACGCAGTATTTT; cdr3_aa: CAWSVNSNTDTQYF
v_call: TRBV2; j_call: TRBJ2-5; d_call: -; clone_size: -; cdr3_nt: TGTGCCAGCAGTGACGCGGGAAGGAGGGAGACCCAGTACTTC; cdr3_aa: CASSDAGRRETQYF
v_call: TRBV7-2; j_call: TRBJ1-1; d_call: -; clone_size: -; cdr3_nt: TGTGCCAGCAGCTTAGGTGTCACTATCTCGGGTGAAGCTTTCTTT; cdr3_aa: CASSLGVTISGEAFF
v_call: TRBV25-1; j_call: TRBJ2-1; d_call: TRBD2; clone_size: -; cdr3_nt: TGTGCCAGCAGTGCCCGAGCGGGAGGCTACAATGAGCAGTTCTTC; cdr3_aa: CASSARAGGYNEQFF
v_call: TRBV2; j_call: TRBJ2-7; d_call: TRBD1; clone_size: few; cdr3_nt: TGTGCCAGCAGTGAAACTATTCCCGGGACAGGGGAGTACGAGCAGTACTTC; cdr3_aa: CASSETIPGTGEYEQYF
v_call: TRBV18; j_call: TRBJ1-1; d_call: TRBD1; clone_size: few; cdr3_nt: TGTGCCAGCTCACCGACAGGGATGAACACTGAAGCTTTCTTT; cdr3_aa: CASSPTGMNTEAFF
v_call: TRBV5-1; j_call: TRBJ2-5; d_call: -; clone_size: -; cdr3_nt: TGCGCCAGCAGCTTAGAGGTGAACCGAGAGACCCAGTACTTC; cdr3_aa: CASSLEVNRETQYF
v_call: TRBV7-9; j_call: TRBJ2-1; d_call: TRBD1; clone_size: -; cdr3_nt: TGTGCCAGCAGCCACGGACAGGGGGATTACAATGAGCAGTTCTTC; cdr3_aa: CASSHGQGDYNEQFF
v_call: TRBV7-9; j_call: TRBJ1-5; d_call: -; clone_size: -; cdr3_nt: TGTGCCAGCAGCTTAGGGTTGGGACACCTGCTGAGTCAGCCCCAGCATTTT; cdr3_aa: CASSLGLGHLLSQPQHF
v_call: TRBV7-2; j_call: TRBJ2-1; d_call: TRBD2; clone_size: -; cdr3_nt: TGTGCCAGCAGCTTAGCCGGGACTAGCTCCTACAATGAGCAGTTCTTC; cdr3_aa: CASSLAGTSSYNEQFF